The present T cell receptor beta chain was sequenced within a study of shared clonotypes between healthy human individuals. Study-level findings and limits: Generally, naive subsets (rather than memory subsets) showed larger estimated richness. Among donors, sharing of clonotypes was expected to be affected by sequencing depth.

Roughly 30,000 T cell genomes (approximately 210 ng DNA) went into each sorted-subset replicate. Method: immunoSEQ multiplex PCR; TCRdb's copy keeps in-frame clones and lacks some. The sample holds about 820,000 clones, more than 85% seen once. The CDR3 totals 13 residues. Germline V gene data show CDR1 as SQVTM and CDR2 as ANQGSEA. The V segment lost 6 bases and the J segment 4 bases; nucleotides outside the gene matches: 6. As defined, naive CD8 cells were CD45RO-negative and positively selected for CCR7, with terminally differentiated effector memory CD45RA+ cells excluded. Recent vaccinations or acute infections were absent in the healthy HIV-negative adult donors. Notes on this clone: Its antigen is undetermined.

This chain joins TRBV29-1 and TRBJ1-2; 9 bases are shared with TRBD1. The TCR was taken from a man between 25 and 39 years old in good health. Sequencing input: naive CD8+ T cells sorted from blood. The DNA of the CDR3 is TGCAGCGTGCCGACAGGGGGAGTCTATGGCTACACCTTC. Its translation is CSVPTGGVYGYTF. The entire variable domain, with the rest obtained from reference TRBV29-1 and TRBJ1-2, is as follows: SAVISQKPSRDICQRGTSLTIQCQVDSQVTMMFWYRQQPGQSLTLIATANQGSEATYESGFVIDKFPISRPNLTFSTLTVSNMSPEDSSIYLCSVPTGGVYGYTFGSGTRLTVV.